This is a list of T cell receptor beta chains from one sample in a study of vaccination and CD4 T cells after COVID-19. TCRdb reprocessed the PCR reads with MiXCR, giving one entry per CDR3 protein. The table lists approximately 4,600 distinct CDR3 sequences, about 50% of them singletons. Their antigens are not known. Sequencing used CD4+ T cells from blood, cultured in vitro. These receptors originate from a human donor in good health. CDR3s include the opening cysteine and the closing phenylalanine or tryptophan. A D gene is named only where the DNA matches it firmly. Some rows mark clone size as missing; the rest say once, few, many or name a class of expanded clone.

clone_size	d_call	j_call	v_call	cdr3_nt	cdr3_aa
.	.	TRBJ2-2	TRBV2	TGTGCCAGCAGTGAAAAGGGGGGTGCGTACACCGGGGAGCTGTTTTTT	CASSEKGGAYTGELFF
.	TRBD1	TRBJ1-2	TRBV20-1	TGCAGTGCTACGACAGGGATTAACTATGGCTACACCTTC	CSATTGINYGYTF
.	TRBD1	TRBJ2-7	TRBV27	TGTGCCAGCAGTTTTAGTGACAGGGGTACCTACGAGCAGTACTTC	CASSFSDRGTYEQYF
.	.	TRBJ1-2	TRBV4-1	TGCGCCAGCAGCCATGGCTATGGCTACACCTTC	CASSHGYGYTF
once	TRBD1	TRBJ2-3	TRBV5-4	TGTGCCAGCAGCTCGCCTCCGGGACAGCCGATCTCCACAGATACGCAGTATTTT	CASSSPPGQPISTDTQYF
hyperexpanded	.	TRBJ1-2	TRBV20-1	TGCAGTGCTAGGGGGGGTGGTCGAGGGGTCTCTAACTATGGCTACACCTTC	CSARGGGRGVSNYGYTF
.	.	TRBJ2-5	TRBV7-9	TGTGCCAGCAGCTCCGGGGGATTGGAGACCCAGTACTTC	CASSSGGLETQYF
.	.	TRBJ1-2	TRBV2	TGTGCCAGCAGTGACGAGGGGGACTACACCTTC	CASSDEGDYTF
.	.	TRBJ1-2	TRBV11-2	TGTGCCAGCAGCCGAGGGCAGGTCGGCTACACCTTC	CASSRGQVGYTF
.	TRBD1	TRBJ1-1	TRBV27	TGTGCCAGCAGTTTCGCTAACAGGGGGCCGAACACTGAAGCTTTCTTT	CASSFANRGPNTEAFF
few	.	TRBJ1-5	TRBV29-1	TGCAGCGTTGTTTGGGACCGGGGGAGTAGCAATCAGCCCCAGCATTTT	CSVVWDRGSSNQPQHF
.	.	TRBJ1-5	TRBV20-1	TGCAGTGCTAGAGGGGGGGGGAATCAGCCCCAGCATTTT	CSARGGGNQPQHF
.	.	TRBJ1-2	TRBV7-2	TGTGCCAGCAGGGGCGCCACGTTTAACTATGGCTACACCTTC	CASRGATFNYGYTF
few	.	TRBJ1-2	TRBV7-2	TGTGCCAGCAGCCCCGTCTCAGGGTCTGTCAATGGCTACACCTTC	CASSPVSGSVNGYTF
.	.	TRBJ1-5	TRBV19	TGTGCCAGTACCGCCTTGGCCACCGATCAGCCCCAGCATTTT	CASTALATDQPQHF
.	.	TRBJ1-6	TRBV20-1	TGCAGTGCCTCTCCGCCGGCGCCGTCCGGCTATAATTCACCCCTCCACTTT	CSASPPAPSGYNSPLHF
few	.	TRBJ1-2	TRBV25-1	TGTGCCAGCCGTAGGGGCAGAGATTATGGCTACACCTTC	CASRRGRDYGYTF
.	TRBD1	TRBJ1-5	TRBV7-9	TGTGCCAGCAGCTTATATGGTCGGGACAGGGGGGCGTGGAGCAATCAGCCCCAGCATTTT	CASSLYGRDRGAWSNQPQHF
.	TRBD1	TRBJ2-7	TRBV20-1	TGCAGTGCTGGAGGACAGGGGCGGCACGAGCAGTACTTC	CSAGGQGRHEQYF
.	TRBD1	TRBJ2-2	TRBV28	TGTGCCAGCAGTTTGATCCAGGGGGCCACCGGGGAGCTGTTTTTT	CASSLIQGATGELFF
.	.	TRBJ2-1	TRBV6-2/TRBV6-3	TGTGCCAGCAGTTACGGCGGGACCTACAATGAGCAGTTCTTC	CASSYGGTYNEQFF
.	.	TRBJ2-6	TRBV2	TGTGCCAGCAAGGCCGGCTCTGGGGCCAACGTCCTGACTTTC	CASKAGSGANVLTF
.	.	TRBJ1-5	TRBV7-9	TGTGCCAGCGCCCCCGATGTCCAGGGAAATCAGCCCCAGCATTTT	CASAPDVQGNQPQHF
few	.	TRBJ2-7	TRBV7-2	TGTGCCAGCAGCTGGGGTCGTGGCGAGCAGTACTTC	CASSWGRGEQYF
.	TRBD1	TRBJ1-2	TRBV6-5	TGTGCCAGCAGTTCAACAGGGGGCGGGGGTGGCTACACCTTC	CASSSTGGGGGYTF
.	.	TRBJ1-5	TRBV6-2/TRBV6-3	TGTGCCAGCAGATCAGGGACCTATCAGCCCCAGCATTTT	CASRSGTYQPQHF
.	TRBD1	TRBJ1-5	TRBV20-1	TGCAGTGTCGGGACAGGGCTCAATCAGCCCCAGCATTTT	CSVGTGLNQPQHF
.	.	TRBJ2-3	TRBV7-2	.	CASDPPSGANVLTFGSPADTQYF
.	TRBD2	TRBJ2-3	TRBV6-1	TGTGCCAGCAGTATAGCGGGAGAAGACACAGATACGCAGTATTTT	CASSIAGEDTDTQYF
few	TRBD1	TRBJ1-2	TRBV11-2	TGTGCCAGCAGGTCCGCGAGGGACAGGGTACGTGGCTACACCTTC	CASRSARDRVRGYTF
.	.	TRBJ1-1	TRBV7-8	TGTGCCAGCAGCTCAAGAACTCACACTGAAGCTTTCTTT	CASSSRTHTEAFF
.	TRBD2	TRBJ2-7	TRBV30	TGTGCCTGGAGTCCGGGGACTAGCGTCCACGAGCAGTACTTC	CAWSPGTSVHEQYF
.	.	TRBJ1-2	TRBV29-1	TGCAGCGTACGAGGCGGTACAGGGTCTGGCTACACCTTC	CSVRGGTGSGYTF
.	.	TRBJ2-3	TRBV5-4	TGTGCCAGCAGCAGGAGGGCCGCAGATACGCAGTATTTT	CASSRRAADTQYF
.	.	TRBJ1-1	TRBV6-2/TRBV6-3	TGTGCCAGCAGTTACCATGGCTGGGGGCAGGTGAACACTGAAGCTTTCTTT	CASSYHGWGQVNTEAFF
.	.	TRBJ1-6	TRBV21-1	TGTGCCAGCAGCTCCCGGGACCCCCGGTCCCCCCTCCACTTT	CASSSRDPRSPLHF
.	.	TRBJ2-5	TRBV6-2/TRBV6-3	TGTGCCAGCAGTTACGGGGAGACCCAGTACTTC	CASSYGETQYF